These 20 T cell receptor beta chains came from one sample sequenced in a study of blood T cell repertoires in acute mononucleosis. Produced via immunoSEQ multiplex PCR; TCRdb's table is partial and in-frame only. Of around 2,000 clones listed, 25% to 35% were seen once; the top ten hold roughly two thirds. The sample's time point: acute infectious mononucleosis, at clinical presentation within 2 weeks of symptom onset (visit 1). The starting material was EBV YVL epitope tetramer+ CD8+ T cells sorted from PBMCs, obtained during acute infectious mononucleosis. Subset denoted: CD8 T cells binding a tetramer with EBV BRLF1 109-117 peptide (YVL-BR). The origin of the receptors is a man aged 18 to 35 with infectious mononucleosis caused by EBV.

Only a few counts were recorded for this clone. Other DNA sequences of this sample code for an identical CDR3. This rearrangement joins TRBV6-5 to TRBJ2-3; D is uncertain. V shed 11 bases and J shed 9 bases, with 27 bases lying between them. Germline loops: CDR1 MNHEY, CDR2 SVGAGI. CDR3 size: 15 residues. In nucleotides, the CDR3 is TGTGCCTGGAGTGCCCTTCTTGGGTCAGCGTCGACGCAGTATTTT. It specifies CAWSALLGSASTQYF.

The rearrangement uses TRBV27 and TRBJ2-4; 8 bases align to TRBD2. V lost 6 bases and J lost 5; bases outside the gene matches: 12. This CDR3 has 16 amino acids. Germline V gives CDR1 MNHEY, CDR2 SMNVEV (reference sequence). Written as DNA, the CDR3 is TGTGCCAGCAGCCACCCCCGGGAGGGAGGGCAAAACATTCAGTACTTC. Its protein product is CASSHPREGGQNIQYF.

J is TRBJ2-5 and V is TRBV13; D call uncertain. This CDR3 has 13 amino acids. Trimming cost V 5 bases and J 13 bases, with 20 bases left between them. Germline V gene lookup returns CDR1 PRHDT and CDR2 FYEKMQ (reference sequence). The DNA for the CDR3 is TGTGCCAGCAGCCAAGATCTAGGGCCCCCAGGGTACTTC. Its protein is CASSQDLGPPGYF.

V and J are TRBV7-2 and TRBJ2-2; D unclear. Trimming cost V 6 bases and J 6 bases, with 8 bases left between them. The CDR3 totals 12 residues. From germline, CDR1 is SGHTA and CDR2 FQGNSA. The CDR3 spells CASRQTSGELFF. DNA of the CDR3: TGTGCCAGCAGACAAACGTCCGGGGAGCTGTTTTTT.

This clone is deemed large (0.1 to 1%). The same CDR3 is also encoded by other DNA sequences in this sample. V is TRBV27 and J is TRBJ1-5, with TRBD1 identical over 8 bases. In germline, CDR1 is MNHEY, CDR2 SMNVEV (reference sequence). V lost 6 bases to trimming and J lost 9 bases; unmatched junction nucleotides: 7. The CDR3 runs to 13 residues. The chain's CDR3 is CASSGTGSWPQHF. Here the CDR3 DNA reads TGTGCCAGCAGCGGGACAGGATCGTGGCCCCAGCATTTT.

In this sample, this clone is medium-sized (0.01 to 0.1%). Here the CDR3 DNA reads TGTGCCAGCAGTTTTTCGGCAGGGACTTTCAACGAGCAGTACTTC. Translation gives CASSFSAGTFNEQYF. This rearrangement joins TRBV27 to TRBJ2-7, with a possible D match to TRBD2 (6 bases). The germline CDR1 and CDR2 sequences are MNHEY and SMNVEV (reference sequence). Trimming cost V 3 bases and J 5 bases, with 17 bases left between them. This CDR3 region has 15 residues.

With regard to this clone: Because the CDR3's place on the DNA is in doubt, the DNA is left out and the CDR3 is given as listed by TCRdb. Other DNA sequences in the sample encode the same CDR3. The CDR3 is CASSSILALTGTGSCFF. V gene TRBV27 combines with J gene TRBJ2-2; the table assigns TRBD2, which was not confirmed against the DNA. Germline V gene lookup returns CDR1 MNHEY and CDR2 SMNVEV (reference sequence). The CDR3 length is 17 residues, termini included.

The chain joins TRBV4-2 to TRBJ2-7; D remains unclear. This CDR3 has 15 residues. The germline CDR1 and CDR2 sequences are LGHNA and YNFKEQ. V was cut by 5 bases and J by 4 bases, with 18 bases left in between. The CDR3 coding sequence is TGTGCCAGCAGCGGGGTTCGAGCCCAGAGATACGAGCAGTACTTC. Its protein is CASSGVRAQRYEQYF.

This clone appeared a few times. Only one base separates this from a far larger clonotype, so it likely reflects a read error. J is TRBJ2-7 and V is TRBV19; no clear D. V was pared by 7 bases and J by 7 bases, with 11 bases between. The CDR3 consists of 11 residues. CDR1 is LNHDA and CDR2 is SQIVND in the germline V gene (reference sequence). CDR3 in DNA: TGTGCCAGTACGGCCTACAATGAGCAGTACTTC. Residues: CASTAYNEQYF.

This clone was counted a few times. The CDR3 DNA follows: TGTGCCAGCCCCACGCTAGGCGGCGCAGATACGCAGTATTTT. Translation gives CASPTLGGADTQYF. This chain links TRBV7-3 with TRBJ2-3; D gene unclear. CDR1 and CDR2 (germline): SGHTA, FQGTGA. Between the trimmed V and J ends, which lost 8 bases and 4 bases, there was a span of 16 bases. The CDR3 extends over 14 amino acids.

This clone was recorded only once. The chain uses TRBV7-3 and TRBJ2-3; D call uncertain. CDR1 SGHTA and CDR2 FQGTGA come from the germline V gene. The CDR3 is 15 residues long. The V end lost 5 bases, the J end lost 6 bases, and 18 bases lay between the germline ends. The CDR3 DNA reads as TGTGCCAGCAGCCCCACGCTAGGCAGCGCGGATACGCAGTATTTT. This encodes CASSPTLGSADTQYF.

This clone is classed as medium-sized. The rearrangement joins TRBV6-1 to TRBJ2-1, with 8 nucleotides matching TRBD2. CDR1 is MNHNS and CDR2 is SASEGT in the germline V gene. The length of the CDR3 is 12 residues. The junction had 7 bases not matched to a gene; V was cut back by 3 bases and J by 15 bases. The CDR3 here is CASSDVGTSRFF. The CDR3 DNA follows: TGTGCCAGCAGTGACGTCGGGACTAGTAGGTTCTTC.

This clone came up many times. CDR3 DNA: TGTGCCAGCGAACCTAGCGGGGCGAACACCGGGGAGCTGTTTTTT. Translating it yields CASEPSGANTGELFF. The rearrangement joins TRBV2 to TRBJ2-2; TRBD2 matches 9 bases. This CDR3 contains 15 residues. After removal of 8 bases from V and 0 bases from J, the junction contained 4 bases not matched to a gene. Germline lookup yields CDR1 SNHLY and CDR2 FYNNEI. Combining the CDR3 with reference TRBV2 and TRBJ2-2 gives the whole variable domain EPEVTQTPSHQVTQMGQEVILRCVPISNHLYFYWYRQILGQKVEFLVSFYNNEISEKSEIFDDQFSVERPDGSNFTLKIRSTKLEDSAMYFCASEPSGANTGELFFGEGSRLTVL.

Regarding this clone: This likely traces to a read error, being one base from a far larger clone. The V gene is TRBV30, the J gene TRBJ2-1; D remains unclear. V lost 8 bases, J lost 3 bases, and 17 bases lay in between. The germline CDR1 and CDR2 sequences are GTSNPN and SVGIG (reference sequence). This CDR3 comprises 14 residues. The CDR3 region is CAGTFVPIYNEQFF. CDR3 nucleotides: TGTGCCGGAACCTTTGTTCCCATCTACAATGAGCAGTTCTTC.

This clone was recorded a few times. In nucleotides, the CDR3 is TGTGCCAGCAGCCTCATGGGCAGAGAGCAGTTCTTC. Its protein product is CASSLMGREQFF. The rearrangement joins TRBV25-1 to TRBJ2-1, with no clear D. From germline, CDR1 is MGHDK and CDR2 SYGVNS. The CDR3 consists of 12 residues. Trimming took 6 bases from V and 10 from J, leaving 13 bases between them.

This rearrangement joins TRBV4-1 to TRBJ1-2; no reliable D call. Germline lookup yields CDR1 MGHRA and CDR2 YSYEKL. The CDR3 length is 17 residues. The ends were cut back, 4 bases at V and 4 bases at J, with 22 bases in the middle. The CDR3 spells CASSPYHQNRKTYGYTF. CDR3 DNA sequence: TGCGCCAGCAGCCCCTATCACCAGAACCGAAAGACCTATGGCTACACCTTC.

This clone has a count of ten or more. The chain combines TRBV5-4 with TRBJ2-5, with TRBD2 matching 8 bases. V gave up 2 bases and J gave up 4 bases; unmatched junction bases: 7. Looked up from germline, CDR1 is SGHNT and CDR2 is YYREEE (reference sequence). The length of the CDR3 is 15 residues. The CDR3 protein is CASSFFSGSGETQYF. CDR3 sequence (DNA): TGTGCCAGCAGCTTTTTCAGCGGGAGTGGAGAGACCCAGTACTTC.

For this clone: A far larger clone is a single base away, which makes a read error likely. The sample has other DNA sequences that encode this CDR3 too. V is TRBV28 and J is TRBJ2-3; D uncertain. V lost 5 bases and J lost 4, with 7 bases in between. Germline V gene data show CDR1 as MDHEN and CDR2 as SYDVKM. The CDR3 totals 12 residues. CDR3 loop: CASSLYSDTQYF. DNA of the CDR3: TGTGCCAGCAGTCTATATTCAGATACGCAGTATTTT. The full variable domain, with the rest looked up from reference TRBV28 and TRBJ2-3, is DVKVTQSSRYLVKRTGEKVFLECVQDMDHENMFWYRQDPGLGLRLIYFSYDVKMKEKGDIPEGYSVSREKKERFSLILESASTNQTSMYLCASSLYSDTQYFGPGTRLTVL.

This clone was found many times. The chain is built from TRBV28 and TRBJ2-1, with 8 nucleotides matching TRBD2. V trimming: 5 bases; J trimming: 15 bases; junction bases outside the gene matches: 9. This CDR3 has 12 amino acids. Germline V CDR1 and CDR2: MDHEN, SYDVKM. The CDR3 sequence is CASSDVGTSRFF. CDR3 DNA: TGTGCCAGCAGTGACGTCGGGACTAGTAGGTTCTTC.

This clone has only a few counts. A read error likely explains this, since a far larger clone differs by one base. The same CDR3 is also encoded by other DNA sequences in this sample. This rearrangement joins TRBV4-1 to TRBJ2-6; 9 nucleotides agree with TRBD2. CDR1 and CDR2 from the germline V gene are MGHRA and YSYEKL. The CDR3 sequence is 16 residues long. The CDR3 DNA is TGTGCCAGCAGCCAAGGGACTAGCTCCGGGGCCAACGCCCTGACTTTC. This sequence encodes CASSQGTSSGANALTF.